This entry lists 17 T cell receptor beta chains sequenced from one sample in a study of CD8 T cells in Susac syndrome. cDNA came from about 0.5 to 1 ug RNA primed by random hexamers. TCRdb ran MiXCR on the immunoSEQ multiplex PCR reads and lists one entry per CDR3 protein. Among more than 65,000 distinct CDR3 sequences listed, approximately 96% were seen once. The sequencing sample was made of CD8+ T cells from PBMCs. These receptors were obtained from a human donor with multiple sclerosis.

The chain joins TRBV13 to TRBJ2-1, with D possibly being TRBD2 (5 bases). Per the germline V gene, CDR1 is PRHDT and CDR2 is FYEKMQ (reference sequence). V was clipped by 0 bases and J by 9 bases, with 9 bases between them. This CDR3 is built from 13 residues. CDR3 bases: TGTGCCAGCAGCTTAGGCGAGGGAATTGAGCAGTTCTTC. Amino acids: CASSLGEGIEQFF. Full variable domain (rest looked up from reference TRBV13 and TRBJ2-1): AAGVIQSPRHLIKEKRETATLKCYPIPRHDTVYWYQQGPGQDPQFLISFYEKMQSDKGSIPDRFSAQQFSDYHSELNMSSLELGDSALYFCASSLGEGIEQFFGPGTRLTVL.

The rearrangement uses TRBV9 and TRBJ2-5; D may be TRBD1 (5 bases). Germline values: CDR1 SGDLS, CDR2 YYNGEE. The CDR3 runs to 15 residues. Deletions cut 2 bases from V and 1 base from J, with 12 bases between. As DNA, the CDR3 is TGTGCCAGCAGCGTCTTTAACAGGCTCCAAGAGACCCAGTACTTC. Amino acids: CASSVFNRLQETQYF.

This clonotype showed up just once. This chain links TRBV13 with TRBJ2-1; D is ambiguous. The CDR3 is 14 residues long. From germline, CDR1 is PRHDT and CDR2 FYEKMQ (reference sequence). Deletions cut 3 bases from V and 8 bases from J, with 14 bases between. CDR3 amino acids: CASSLAASSDEQFF. CDR3 DNA: TGTGCCAGCAGCTTGGCCGCCTCCAGTGATGAGCAGTTCTTC.

The rearrangement joins TRBV28 to TRBJ2-3, with 8 bases aligning to TRBD2. Per germline, CDR1 MDHEN and CDR2 SYDVKM. The CDR3 loop spans 15 amino acids. The ends lost 3 bases at V and 1 base at J; junction bases unmatched: 3. The CDR3 sequence: CASSFETSGTDTQYF. For the CDR3, the DNA is TGTGCCAGCAGTTTTGAGACTAGCGGCACAGATACGCAGTATTTT.

The rearrangement uses TRBV7-9 and TRBJ2-7, with 10 bases identical to TRBD1. The germline V gene encodes CDR1 SEHNR and CDR2 FQNEAQ (reference sequence). The CDR3 has 15 residues. The V segment lost 6 bases and the J segment 5 bases; nucleotides outside the gene matches: 10. Written as DNA, the CDR3 is TGTGCCAGCAGTCAAGTCGGGACAGGGGCCCACGAGCAGTACTTC. Its protein is CASSQVGTGAHEQYF.

The chain employs TRBV24-1 and TRBJ2-7, with 9 bases aligning to TRBD1. This CDR3 contains 15 residues. V shed 7 bases and J 3 bases; nucleotides not matched to a gene: 9. CDR1 and CDR2 from the germline V gene are KGHDR and SFDVKD. The CDR3 protein is CATSERQGGIYEQYF. DNA for the CDR3: TGTGCCACCAGCGAGAGACAGGGGGGAATCTACGAGCAGTACTTC.

In its sample, this clonotype was seen once. The chain is built from TRBV4-3 and TRBJ1-2, with a tentative D call TRBD1 (5 bases). Trimming cost V 1 base and J 3 bases, with 12 bases left between them. The CDR3 contains 15 residues. Per the germline V gene, CDR1 is LGHNA and CDR2 is YSLEER. The CDR3 DNA reads TGCGCCAGCAGCCAAGCTCGAGGGGTTGACTATGGCTACACCTTC. Protein sequence: CASSQARGVDYGYTF.

This sequence joins TRBV11-2 and TRBJ2-7; unclear D gene. V gave up 3 bases and J gave up 4 bases, with 13 bases separating them. The CDR3 is 14 amino acids. CDR1 is SGHAT and CDR2 is FQNNGV in the germline V gene. The CDR3 nucleotides read TGTGCCAGCAGCTTGGGTGCAGGAAGATACGAGCAGTACTTC. This sequence encodes CASSLGAGRYEQYF.

The J gene is TRBJ2-7, the V gene TRBV29-1; 9 bases are a match to TRBD2. CDR1 is SQVTM, CDR2 ANQGSEA, per germline. This CDR3 contains 14 residues. The V and J ends lost 4 bases and 2 bases, in that order; junction bases with no gene match: 6. The CDR3: CSVVSSGGTYEQYF. DNA for the CDR3: TGCAGCGTTGTGAGTAGCGGGGGTACCTACGAGCAGTACTTC.

V is TRBV18 and J is TRBJ1-1, with D uncertain. The CDR3 has 14 residues. Germline V lookup: CDR1 KGHSH, CDR2 LQKENI. V lost 0 bases to trimming and J lost 1 base, with 6 bases between them. The CDR3 bases are TGTGCCAGCTCACCACCGGGATGGAACACTGAAGCTTTCTTT. This gives the protein CASSPPGWNTEAFF. Looking up the rest from reference TRBV18 and TRBJ1-1 gives the full variable domain: NAGVMQNPRHLVRRRGQEARLRCSPMKGHSHVYWYRQLPEEGLKFMVYLQKENIIDESGMPKERFSAEFPKEGPSILRIQQVVRGDSAAYFCASSPPGWNTEAFFGQGTRLTVV.

The chain is built from TRBV5-4 and TRBJ1-2, with 7 bases aligning to TRBD1. Per germline, CDR1 SGHNT and CDR2 YYREEE (reference sequence). V shed 4 bases and J 8 bases; nucleotides not matched to a gene: 5. The CDR3 has 12 residues. The CDR3 DNA reads TGTGCCAGCAGCCCAGACAGGGAGGGCTACACCTTC. It yields the protein CASSPDREGYTF.

This clonotype was counted between two and nine times. The chain is built from TRBV5-4 and TRBJ2-1; D is unclear. From germline, CDR1 is SGHNT and CDR2 YYREEE (reference sequence). The CDR3 is 12 residues long. Trimming removed 0 bases at V and 10 bases at J, with 8 bases between. The CDR3 DNA sequence: TGTGCCAGCAGCTTGGGAGGCAGAGAGCAGTTCTTC. This translates into CASSLGGREQFF.

The V call is TRBV5-4, the J call TRBJ2-5; 7 positions agree with TRBD2. Germline V gives CDR1 SGHNT, CDR2 YYREEE (reference sequence). Trimming removed 4 bases from V and 3 bases from J; junction bases left unmatched: 3. This CDR3 is 13 amino acids long. CDR3 DNA: TGTGCCAGCAGCCCAACTAGCGAAGAGACCCAGTACTTC. As protein: CASSPTSEETQYF.

The chain recombines TRBV3-1 with TRBJ2-3; D is possibly TRBD2 (5 bases). The V gene's germline CDR1 is LGHDT and CDR2 YNNKEL (reference sequence). The CDR3 consists of 14 residues. The ends were cut back, 4 bases at V and 3 bases at J, with 11 bases in the middle. Written as DNA, the CDR3 is TGTGCCAGCAGCCGAGTCCCGGGAACAGATACGCAGTATTTT. Translating gives CASSRVPGTDTQYF.

The rearrangement joins TRBV20-1 to TRBJ2-5; D is ambiguous. The CDR3 has 13 residues. Trimming took 2 bases from V and 2 from J, leaving 9 bases between them. Germline V gene sequence: CDR1 DFQATT, CDR2 SNEGSKA (reference sequence). The CDR3 loop is CSARWGVQETQYF. DNA for the CDR3: TGCAGTGCTAGATGGGGTGTACAAGAGACCCAGTACTTC.

The chain couples TRBV7-3 to TRBJ2-7; 9 nucleotides match TRBD2. There are 15 residues in the CDR3. Trimming took 2 bases from V and 3 from J; bases not matched to a gene: 5. The V gene's germline CDR1 is SGHTA and CDR2 FQGTGA. CDR3 residues: CASSLAGGSDYEQYF. The DNA of the CDR3 is TGTGCCAGCAGCTTAGCGGGAGGGTCAGACTACGAGCAGTACTTC.

Only one count was recorded for this clonotype. V is TRBV7-9 and J is TRBJ2-7; 7 nucleotides match TRBD1. Germline lookup yields CDR1 SEHNR and CDR2 FQNEAQ (reference sequence). Germline trimming cut 4 bases from V and 4 bases from J; bases unmatched to any gene: 10. This CDR3 contains 15 residues. CDR3 in DNA: TGTGCCAGCAGCTCCGACAGGGCACGAGCTTACGAGCAGTACTTC. It encodes CASSSDRARAYEQYF.